A single T cell receptor (beta chain) is shown here with its context. Germline loops: CDR1 MGHRA, CDR2 YSYEKL. V lost 0 bases, J lost 9 bases, and 5 bases stayed unmatched. The CDR3 sequence is 16 residues long. CD8 cells classed as naive were CD45RO-negative and positively selected for CCR7, excluding terminally differentiated effector memory CD45RA+ cells. This specimen comes from a study of shared clonotypes between healthy human individuals. Assay used: immunoSEQ multiplex PCR; TCRdb lists only in-frame clones, some missing. This sample yields about 2 million clones, of which about 95% are seen a single time; 0.9% to 1.3% belongs to the top ten.

V is TRBV4-1 and J is TRBJ2-1, with 13 positions matching TRBD2. This TCR came from a man aged 18 to 35 in good health. Sequenced input: naive CD8+ T cells sorted from blood. The CDR3: CASSQEWTSGRPEQFF. CDR3 nucleotide sequence: TGCGCCAGCAGCCAAGAATGGACTAGCGGGAGACCTGAGCAGTTCTTC.